The source of this T cell receptor beta chain is a study of T cells after yellow fever vaccination. Regarding the study as a whole: Any FACS-sorted repertoire could hold abundant clonotypes that contaminate it from the bulk population. A secondary response was less intense yet reached its peak sooner, at day 5 versus 15.

This clonotype was recorded at least ten times. What it binds is not known. Germline assignment: CDR1 SGDLS and CDR2 YYNGEE. The V and J ends lost 0 bases and 5 bases respectively, with 17 bases between them. The CDR3 sequence is 16 residues long. TCR cDNA, made by 5'RACE template switching, carried an added universal primer site and UMIs. MiXCR, applied by TCRdb to the 5' RACE reads, yields one record per CDR3 protein. The data contain about 300,000 distinct CDR3 sequences, around 6.8% of them singletons. The receptor was derived from a man younger than 30 who received the YFV17D yellow fever vaccine. Specimen: PBMCs, collected around 45 days after the first yellow fever vaccination. The chain has TRBV9 and TRBJ2-5; possibly TRBD1 for D (5 bases). The CDR3 sequence is CASSVGRPAGKETQYF. As DNA, the CDR3 is TGTGCCAGCAGCGTAGGAAGGCCAGCAGGGAAGGAGACCCAGTACTTC.